These T cell receptor beta chains were read from a single sample in a study of T cell changes during pregnancy in multiple sclerosis. The data were produced by immunoSEQ multiplex PCR, yet TCRdb's version contains in-frame clones alone and is incomplete. The repertoire holds tens of thousands of clones, with just over 90% as singletons. Sequences were derived from peripheral blood, sampled in the first trimester of pregnancy. These receptors all stem from a female donor with multiple sclerosis, enrolled in a pregnancy study. Each CDR3 is given with its conserved first and last residue. Each record gives: V gene, J gene, CDR3 protein.

>TRBV30|TRBJ2-7
CAWSVRREQYF
>TRBV30|TRBJ2-7
CAWSVQGGAEQYF
>TRBV4-1|TRBJ2-5
CASSQTGLAVETQYF
>TRBV30|TRBJ1-1
CAWRPGGEAFF
>TRBV21-1|TRBJ2-1
CASSGPGLAPPSSYNEQFF
>TRBV4-3|TRBJ1-4
CASSQDLAVQYEKLFF
>TRBV19|TRBJ2-1
CASQGEWGYNEQFF
>TRBV18|TRBJ1-6
CASSLNPPPGQDNSPLHF
>TRBV7-6|TRBJ2-5
CASSLEAGGPPETQYF
>TRBV18|TRBJ1-3
CASSPPNSGNTIYF
>TRBV6-5|TRBJ1-1
CASRPYREPNTEAFF
>TRBV27|TRBJ2-7
CASSGGVGSGREQYF
>TRBV25-1|TRBJ1-5
CASSERGGSNQPQHF
>TRBV4-1|TRBJ1-3
CASSQSGLHSGNTIYF
>TRBV27|TRBJ1-1
CASSWAGGGTEAFF
>TRBV29-1|TRBJ1-1
CSVQMDWGTEAFF
>TRBV10-3|TRBJ1-6
CAISDHDSPLHF
>TRBV20-1|TRBJ1-1
CSVKEMTEAFF
>TRBV5-1|TRBJ2-7
CASSHGTGIFDEQYF
>TRBV6-1|TRBJ1-2
CASSEVAHGYTF
>TRBV6-4|TRBJ1-1
CASSSGAGTEAFF
>TRBV9|TRBJ2-2
CASSVDGTGTGELFF
>TRBV6-1|TRBJ2-5
CASSEIAWASGTGTQYF
>TRBV2|TRBJ1-6
CASSKGQNNSPLHF
>TRBV7-2|TRBJ2-7
CASSLLRSSYEQYF
>TRBV6-1|TRBJ2-5
CASSEERSGPLETQYF